The source of this T cell receptor (beta chain) is a study of shared clonotypes between healthy human individuals. Background on the study: Each donor contributed plates that comprised three CD4 naive, three CD4 memory, two CD8 naive and one CD8 memory.

A split of CD4+ cells into CD45RA+ naive and CD45RA-negative memory subsets was performed. Study-wide results and caveats: Among non-shared clonotypes, generation probabilities were lower than among those shared by all four donors.

Source study methods: Filtering differed for immunoSEQ, which gave only junction sequences without quality scores. Sequenced by immunoSEQ multiplex PCR; TCRdb stores in-frame clones only, minus some. The V and J calls and the clone size are those of that table, but D and trimming were determined from the DNA. The data contain 950,000 to 1,300,000 clones, 65% to 80% of them seen just once; the ten biggest clones take up 1.4%. This clone has a handful of counts. What it recognizes is unknown. V shed 5 bases and J shed 8 bases, with 15 bases lying between them. Per germline, CDR1 SGHTA and CDR2 FQGNSA. The CDR3 runs 13 residues.

The TCR was taken from a young man in good health. Sequencing was performed on memory CD4+ T cells sorted from blood. Subset given: CD45RA-negative fraction. V usage is TRBV7-2 and J usage is TRBJ1-2; D ambiguous. The CDR3 protein is CASSTRAGYGYTF. CDR3 bases: TGTGCCAGCAGCACAAGGGCGGGTTACGGCTACACCTTC.